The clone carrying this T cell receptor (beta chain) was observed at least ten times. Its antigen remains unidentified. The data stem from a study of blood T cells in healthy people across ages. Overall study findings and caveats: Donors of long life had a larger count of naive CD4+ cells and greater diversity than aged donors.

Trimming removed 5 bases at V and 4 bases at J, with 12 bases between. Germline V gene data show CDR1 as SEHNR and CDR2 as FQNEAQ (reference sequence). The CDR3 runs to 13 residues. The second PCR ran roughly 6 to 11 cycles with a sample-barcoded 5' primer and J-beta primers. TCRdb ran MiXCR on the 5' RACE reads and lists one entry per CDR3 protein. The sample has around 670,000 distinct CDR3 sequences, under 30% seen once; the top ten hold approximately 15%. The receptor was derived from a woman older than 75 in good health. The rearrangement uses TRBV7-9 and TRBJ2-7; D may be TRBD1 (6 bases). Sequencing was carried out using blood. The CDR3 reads CASSEEQGYEQYF. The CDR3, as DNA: TGTGCCAGCAGCGAGGAACAGGGTTACGAGCAGTACTTC.